One and the same sample provided the 6 T cell receptor beta chains below, sequenced in a study of cytomegalovirus exposure and HLA in healthy donors. Assay: immunoSEQ multiplex PCR; the TCRdb copy retains only in-frame clones and omits some. The sample lists 200,000 to 250,000 clones; around 78% were seen once. Material: PBMCs. The receptors shown here come from a woman between 18 and 30 years old in good health and CMV-seronegative.

This clone was recorded a few times. This chain connects TRBV19 to TRBJ2-5; 9 bases align to TRBD1. The V segment lost 3 bases and the J segment 5 bases; nucleotides outside the gene matches: 10. Germline loops: CDR1 LNHDA, CDR2 SQIVND (reference sequence). CDR3 length: 16 residues. CDR3 residues: CASSMRRTGDQETQYF. The CDR3 DNA follows: TGTGCCAGTAGTATGAGGAGGACAGGGGATCAGGAGACCCAGTACTTC.

This chain uses TRBV10-1 with TRBJ2-7, with 11 bases identical to TRBD2. The CDR3 runs to 15 residues. Germline trimming cut 1 base from V and 4 bases from J; bases unmatched to any gene: 3. Germline assignment: CDR1 WNHNN and CDR2 SYGVQD (reference sequence). In DNA, the CDR3 is TGCGCCAGCAGTGAGTTAGCGGGAGGGAGATACGAGCAGTACTTC. This sequence encodes CASSELAGGRYEQYF.

This chain uses TRBV7-7 with TRBJ2-5; 7 bases align to TRBD1. CDR1 is SSHAT, CDR2 FNYEAQ, per germline (reference sequence). J gave up 0 bases and V 4 bases, and 5 bases lay outside the gene matches. This CDR3 has 15 residues. The CDR3 region has the DNA TGTGCCAGCAGCTCCCTACAGGGGTACCAAGAGACCCAGTACTTC. Its protein product is CASSSLQGYQETQYF. The variable domain in full, completed from reference TRBV7-7 and TRBJ2-5, reads GAGVSQSPRYKVTKRGQDVTLRCDPISSHATLYWYQQALGQGPEFLTYFNYEAQPDKSGLPSDRFSAERPEGSISTLTIQRTEQRDSAMYRCASSSLQGYQETQYFGPGTRLLVL.

The chain has TRBV6-5 and TRBJ1-5; 8 nucleotides align to TRBD1. CDR3 length: 15 amino acids. CDR1 and CDR2 (germline): MNHEY, SVGAGI. The V and J ends lost 7 bases and 7 bases, in that order; junction bases with no gene match: 12. Here the CDR3 DNA reads TGTGCCAGCAACTCCGGGACAGGTGCGGGGCAGCCCCAGCATTTT. Translating gives CASNSGTGAGQPQHF.

The V call is TRBV28, the J call TRBJ1-2; TRBD1 matches at 9 bases. Trimming took 4 bases from V and 4 from J; bases not matched to a gene: 4. In germline, CDR1 is MDHEN, CDR2 SYDVKM. This CDR3 is 14 amino acids long. The CDR3 DNA reads as TGTGCCAGCAGTTCACAGGGGGCCTCCTATGGCTACACCTTC. As protein: CASSSQGASYGYTF.

CDR3 nucleotide sequence: TGCAGCACCGGGACAGATCTCACAGATACGCAGTATTTT. Translated: CSTGTDLTDTQYF. This sequence joins TRBV29-1 and TRBJ2-3; 7 bases are a match to TRBD1. The CDR3 has 13 residues. Germline V CDR1 and CDR2: SQVTM, ANQGSEA. Losses at the gene ends were 8 bases for V and 2 bases for J; bases not matched to a gene: 7.